One and the same sample provided the 2 T cell receptor beta chains below, sequenced in a study of beta chain features in type 1 diabetes. The whole isolated RNA underwent reverse transcription, so sequencing captured expressed TCRB transcripts. Using immunoSEQ multiplex PCR, the repertoire was profiled, and TCRdb retains in-frame clones only, with some absent. Of more than 150,000 clones listed, about an eighth are singletons. Sequences were obtained from central memory CD4+ T cells from blood. The receptors come from a woman aged 18-29 years in good health.

This clone has only a few counts. This chain joins TRBV5-8 and TRBJ2-2, with 9 bases identical to TRBD1. Per the germline V gene, CDR1 is SGHTS and CDR2 is YDEGEE. V shed 6 bases, J shed 3 bases, and the junction held 3 bases outside the gene matches. The CDR3 is 14 amino acids. Here the CDR3 reads CASIGQGHTGELFF. The CDR3 nucleotides are TGTGCCAGCATCGGACAGGGGCACACCGGGGAGCTGTTTTTT.

The genes are TRBV7-2 and TRBJ2-7; maybe TRBD2 (6 bases). V was clipped by 2 bases and J by 3 bases, with 14 bases between them. Germline values: CDR1 SGHTA, CDR2 FQGNSA. This CDR3 has 15 amino acids. The CDR3 DNA reads TGTGCCAGCAGCTTATCGTCGGGGGAAAACTACGAGCAGTACTTC. This codes for CASSLSSGENYEQYF.